The 25 T cell receptor beta chains below come from one sample, sequenced in a study of early T cells in non-severe SARS-CoV-2 infection. TCRdb re-analysed the 5' RACE reads in MiXCR, keeping a single row per CDR3 protein. The repertoire consists of approximately 76,000 distinct CDR3 sequences, with about 14% occurring once and the leading ten covering 3%. The specimen was whole blood. All receptors come from an adult who was a healthcare worker with PCR-confirmed SARS-CoV-2 infection or an uninfected control (not recorded which).

This clonotype has more than one count but fewer than ten. The chain carries TRBV7-8 and TRBJ2-7; TRBD1 is a possible D gene (6 bases). CDR3 length: 17 residues. CDR1 and CDR2 from the germline V gene are SGHVS and FQNEAQ. V lost 1 base and J lost 0, with 16 bases in between. The CDR3 sequence is CASSLELRWDNSYEQYF. CDR3 coding DNA: TGTGCCAGCAGCTTAGAGCTAAGATGGGACAACTCCTACGAGCAGTACTTC.

This clonotype showed up many times. V gene TRBV4-1 combines with J gene TRBJ2-1; perhaps TRBD1 as D (6 bases). This CDR3 is built from 14 residues. Looked up from germline, CDR1 is MGHRA and CDR2 is YSYEKL. V was cut by 4 bases and J by 7 bases, with 14 bases left in between. The CDR3, as DNA: TGCGCCAGCAGCCCCGGGGACATTAGGAATGAGCAGTTCTTC. This translates into CASSPGDIRNEQFF.

This clonotype appeared many times. This sequence joins TRBV3-1 and TRBJ1-2; D uncertain. Trimming took 3 bases from V and 8 from J, leaving 13 bases between them. The CDR3 length is 13 residues. Looked up from germline, CDR1 is LGHDT and CDR2 is YNNKEL (reference sequence). The CDR3 region has the DNA TGTGCCAGCAGCCAGGCGGTTATGCGCGGCTACACCTTC. Encoded protein: CASSQAVMRGYTF. Full variable domain (missing parts from reference TRBV3-1 and TRBJ1-2): DTAVSQTPKYLVTQMGNDKSIKCEQNLGHDTMYWYKQDSKKFLKIMFSYNNKELIINETVPNRFSPKSPDKAHLNLHINSLELGDSAVYFCASSQAVMRGYTFGSGTRLTVV.

The V and J genes are TRBV2 and TRBJ2-3; D might be TRBD2 (6 bases). CDR3 size: 13 residues. Trimming cost V 10 bases and J 1 base, with 12 bases left between them. Per germline, CDR1 SNHLY and CDR2 FYNNEI. The CDR3 is CATSGLRTDTQYF. In DNA, the CDR3 is TGTGCCACCTCCGGACTACGCACAGATACGCAGTATTTT. The full variable domain, its missing parts supplied by reference TRBV2 and TRBJ2-3, is EPEVTQTPSHQVTQMGQEVILRCVPISNHLYFYWYRQILGQKVEFLVSFYNNEISEKSEIFDDQFSVERPDGSNFTLKIRSTKLEDSAMYFCATSGLRTDTQYFGPGTRLTVL.

This clonotype came up many times. The chain couples TRBV12-3 or TRBV12-4 to TRBJ2-7, with D hard to call. Trimming left V 1 base short and J 5 bases short, with 15 bases between. The CDR3 runs 15 residues. In DNA, the CDR3 is TGTGCCAGCAGTTTAGGGATCTGGGCGTTGGACGAGCAGTACTTC. This gives the protein CASSLGIWALDEQYF.

The genes are TRBV19 and TRBJ1-3; no definite D call. The length of the CDR3 is 16 residues. V dropped 7 bases and J dropped 0 bases, with 16 bases sitting between them. CDR1 and CDR2 from the germline V gene are LNHDA and SQIVND (reference sequence). The CDR3 DNA reads as TGTGCCAGTACCCGCGGCGGGTGGTACTCTGGAAACACCATATATTTT. Its protein product is CASTRGGWYSGNTIYF.

This clonotype was detected ten times or more. As DNA, the CDR3 is TGTGCCAGCAGTTACTCGGCAGGGACCCAGCCCCAGCATTTT. It codes for CASSYSAGTQPQHF. The chain employs TRBV6-5 and TRBJ1-5; a weak D match, TRBD1 (5 bases). V lost 0 bases and J lost 7, with 10 bases in between. There are 14 residues in the CDR3. Germline CDR1 and CDR2: MNHEY and SVGAGI.

As concerns this clonotype: A much larger clone lies a single base off, so this may be a read error. V usage is TRBV29-1 and J usage is TRBJ1-5, with D unclear. CDR3 size: 13 residues. Germline V gene lookup returns CDR1 SQVTM and CDR2 ANQGSEA. In nucleotides, the CDR3 is TGCAGGCACGGTTTTGTCGTCGCGGGGCCCCAGCATTTT. Residues: CRHGFVVAGPQHF.

This chain joins TRBV11-1 and TRBJ2-5; possibly TRBD1 for D (6 bases). This CDR3 spans 15 amino acids. V gave up 5 bases and J gave up 3 bases, with 16 bases separating them. Per the germline V gene, CDR1 is SGHAT and CDR2 is FQDESV (reference sequence). Here the CDR3 reads CASSRTVGGKETQYF. CDR3 DNA: TGTGCCAGCAGCCGGACAGTTGGGGGCAAAGAGACCCAGTACTTC.

This clonotype was found many times. The genes are TRBV7-8 and TRBJ1-5, with D hard to call. This CDR3 has 15 residues. The V end was cut by 5 bases, the J end by 3 bases, with 14 bases between. Germline V gene sequence: CDR1 SGHVS, CDR2 FQNEAQ. The CDR3 coding sequence is TGTGCCAGCAGCCGAACGAGAATTTCCAATCAGCCCCAGCATTTT. It encodes CASSRTRISNQPQHF.

The sample holds many counts of this clonotype. The V and J genes are TRBV7-6 and TRBJ2-2; D not certain. Germline loops: CDR1 SGHVS, CDR2 FNYEAQ. V was shortened by 6 bases and J by 5 bases, with 16 bases between the two germline ends. The length of the CDR3 is 15 residues. Here the CDR3 reads CASRPASAPTGELFF. The CDR3 DNA is TGTGCCAGCAGACCGGCGTCCGCGCCTACCGGGGAGCTGTTTTTT.

This clonotype was recorded a few times. The chain recombines TRBV7-6 with TRBJ1-1; D perhaps matches TRBD1 (6 bases). Trimming took 5 bases from V and 8 from J, leaving 15 bases between them. The CDR3 runs 13 residues. From germline, CDR1 is SGHVS and CDR2 FNYEAQ. CDR3 bases: TGTGCCAGCAGCGAAAGGCAGGGGATGGAAGCTTTCTTT. This gives the protein CASSERQGMEAFF.

At least ten counts were recorded for this clonotype. Here the CDR3 DNA reads TGTGCCAGCAGCTTCGGGACTAGCCCAGATACGCAGTATTTT. Protein sequence: CASSFGTSPDTQYF. The chain is built from TRBV11-2 and TRBJ2-3; 9 positions match TRBD2. The ends lost 3 bases at V and 4 bases at J; junction bases unmatched: 2. CDR1 and CDR2 (germline): SGHAT, FQNNGV. The CDR3 extends over 14 amino acids.

Many counts were recorded for this clonotype. The rearrangement links TRBV7-3 to TRBJ2-7; TRBD2 matches at 7 bases. The CDR3 runs to 14 residues. Germline V gene lookup returns CDR1 SGHTA and CDR2 FQGTGA. V shed 5 bases and J 5 bases; nucleotides not matched to a gene: 9. CDR3: CASSPRDYTDEQYF. Written as DNA, the CDR3 is TGTGCCAGCAGCCCCCGGGACTACACCGACGAGCAGTACTTC. The full variable domain, its missing parts supplied by reference TRBV7-3 and TRBJ2-7, is GAGVSQTPSNKVTEKGKYVELRCDPISGHTALYWYRQSLGQGPEFLIYFQGTGAADDSGLPNDRFFAVRPEGSVSTLKIQRTERGDSAVYLCASSPRDYTDEQYFGPGTRLTVT.

This clonotype was counted only a few times. The chain carries TRBV30 and TRBJ2-4, with 7 nucleotides matching TRBD1. The germline gives CDR1 GTSNPN, CDR2 SVGIG (reference sequence). This CDR3 has 13 residues. V gave up 2 bases and J gave up 4 bases; unmatched junction bases: 2. The CDR3 spells CAWSLGQKNIQYF. The CDR3 DNA sequence: TGTGCCTGGAGTTTGGGACAGAAAAACATTCAGTACTTC.

This clonotype was detected a few times. The rearrangement joins TRBV9 to TRBJ2-3; a weak D match, TRBD1 (5 bases). CDR1 and CDR2 (germline): SGDLS, YYNGEE. Trimming removed 0 bases from V and 4 bases from J, with 12 bases in between. The CDR3 is made up of 15 amino acids. CDR3 nucleotides: TGTGCCAGCAGCGTAGGTTGGGGCACGGCAGATACGCAGTATTTT. This translates into CASSVGWGTADTQYF. Drawing the rest from reference TRBV9 and TRBJ2-3, the complete variable domain is DSGVTQTPKHLITATGQRVTLRCSPRSGDLSVYWYQQSLDQGLQFLIQYYNGEERAKGNILERFSAQQFPDLHSELNLSSLELGDSALYFCASSVGWGTADTQYFGPGTRLTVL.

This clonotype showed up just a few times. The chain couples TRBV5-1 to TRBJ2-7; no reliable D call. This CDR3 has 13 amino acids. Germline V gives CDR1 SGHRS, CDR2 YFSETQ. The V end lost 2 bases, the J end lost 3 bases, and 9 bases lay between the germline ends. The CDR3 DNA reads as TGCGCCAGCAGCTTTAACGACATCTACGAGCAGTACTTC. Translated, it gives CASSFNDIYEQYF.

This clonotype occurred many times. Germline is not matched at one junction end, which may reflect a read error. The rearrangement joins TRBV6-2 or TRBV6-3 to TRBJ2-7; D is uncertain. This CDR3 is 11 amino acids long. Germline V gives CDR1 MNHEY, CDR2 SVGEGT. CDR3: CASLHSSDVHF. In DNA, the CDR3 is TGTGCCAGCCTACACTCTTCGGACGTCCACTTC.

The gene calls are TRBV7-9 and TRBJ2-5; 12 bases are shared with TRBD2. The V and J ends lost 0 bases and 5 bases, in that order; junction bases with no gene match: 4. Germline loops: CDR1 SEHNR, CDR2 FQNEAQ (reference sequence). This CDR3 contains 16 residues. The CDR3 sequence: CASSLAVLAGGETQYF. The DNA for the CDR3 is TGTGCCAGCAGCTTAGCGGTACTAGCGGGAGGTGAGACCCAGTACTTC. The full variable domain, in which reference TRBV7-9 and TRBJ2-5 provide the parts outside the CDR3, is DTGVSQNPRHKITKRGQNVTFRCDPISEHNRLYWYRQTLGQGPEFLTYFQNEAQLEKSRLLSDRFSAERPKGSFSTLEIQRTEQGDSAMYLCASSLAVLAGGETQYFGPGTRLLVL.

Only a few counts were recorded for this clonotype. The chain recombines TRBV7-3 with TRBJ2-7, with D perhaps matching TRBD1 (6 bases). Trimming pared 3 bases from V and 2 bases from J, leaving 17 bases between. The CDR3 covers 16 residues. From germline, CDR1 is SGHTA and CDR2 FQGTGA. CDR3 region: CASSFKGQQIAYEQYF. The CDR3 nucleotides read TGTGCCAGCAGCTTCAAGGGACAACAAATAGCCTACGAGCAGTACTTC.

This clonotype was seen at least ten times. The chain combines TRBV6-4 with TRBJ1-5; 7 nucleotides agree with TRBD1. The CDR3 extends over 16 amino acids. From germline, CDR1 is MRHNA and CDR2 SNTAGT. Trimming cost V 2 bases and J 2 bases; bases outside gene matches: 6. CDR3 DNA sequence: TGTGCCAGCAGTGACCACCCCGGGACAGGCAATCAGCCCCAGCATTTT. This encodes CASSDHPGTGNQPQHF.

The V call is TRBV12-3 or TRBV12-4, the J call TRBJ1-1; D remains ambiguous. The CDR3 runs to 16 residues. Trimming cost V 0 bases and J 0 bases, with 11 bases left between them. The CDR3, as DNA: TGTGCCAGCAGTTTAGCCTCGGGCGTCATGAACACTGAAGCTTTCTTT. This translates into CASSLASGVMNTEAFF.

In this sample, this clonotype turned up many times. CDR3 residues: CSVERNNYGYTF. In DNA, the CDR3 is TGCAGCGTTGAAAGGAATAACTATGGCTACACCTTC. V and J are TRBV29-1 and TRBJ1-2; no firm D call. The V gene lost 2 bases and the J gene lost 1 base, with 5 bases spanning the gap. The CDR3 spans 12 residues. The germline V gene encodes CDR1 SQVTM and CDR2 ANQGSEA.

This clonotype was picked up many times. The chain's CDR3 is CATSGTSGRNTQYF. The CDR3 DNA reads TGTGCCACCTCGGGGACTAGCGGGAGGAATACGCAGTATTTT. This chain joins TRBV3-1 and TRBJ2-3; TRBD2 aligns across 15 bases. The V gene's germline CDR1 is LGHDT and CDR2 YNNKEL (reference sequence). V was clipped by 10 bases and J by 7 bases; unmatched bases: 6. CDR3 length: 14 residues.

V gene TRBV12-3 or TRBV12-4 combines with J gene TRBJ2-7, with TRBD1 identical over 7 bases. V lost 8 bases, J lost 4 bases, and 2 bases stayed unmatched. The CDR3 length is 11 residues. The CDR3 bases are TGTGCCAGCCAGGGGGATTACGAGCAGTACTTC. Amino acids: CASQGDYEQYF.